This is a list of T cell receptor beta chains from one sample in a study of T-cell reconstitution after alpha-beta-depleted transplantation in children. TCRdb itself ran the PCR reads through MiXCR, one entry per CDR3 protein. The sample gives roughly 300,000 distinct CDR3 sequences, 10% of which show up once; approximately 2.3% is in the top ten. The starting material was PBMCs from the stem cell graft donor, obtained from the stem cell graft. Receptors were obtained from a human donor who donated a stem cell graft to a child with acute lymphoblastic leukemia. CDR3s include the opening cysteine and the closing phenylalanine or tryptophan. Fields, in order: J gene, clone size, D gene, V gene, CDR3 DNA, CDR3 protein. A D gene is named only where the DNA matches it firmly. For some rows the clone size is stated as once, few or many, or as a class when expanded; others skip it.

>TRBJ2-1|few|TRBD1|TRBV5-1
TGCGCCAGCAGCTTACAACAGGGGGCGAATGAGCAGTTCTTC
CASSLQQGANEQFF
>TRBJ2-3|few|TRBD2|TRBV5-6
TGTGCCAGCAGTTCCGGGACTAGGGAGTATTTT
CASSSGTREYF
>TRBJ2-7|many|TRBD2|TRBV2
TGTGCCACCCGGGACTACCTTTCCTACGAGCAGTACTTC
CATRDYLSYEQYF
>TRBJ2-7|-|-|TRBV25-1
TGTGCCAGCAGTGGGTATTCGTACCCCTACGAGCAGTACTTC
CASSGYSYPYEQYF
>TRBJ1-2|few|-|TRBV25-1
TGTGCCAGCAGTGCCCTCGACAGGTCCTTTTATGGCTACACCTTC
CASSALDRSFYGYTF
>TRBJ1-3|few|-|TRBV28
TGTGCCAGCAGGGGGCAGGGCTCTGGAAACACCATATATTTT
CASRGQGSGNTIYF
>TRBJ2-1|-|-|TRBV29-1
TGCAGCGTCCTGAATTTAGGACGTCCGTTCTTC
CSVLNLGRPFF
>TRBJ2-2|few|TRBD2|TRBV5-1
TGCGCCAGCAGCTTGGTTCCTAGCGGGAGTTTGGAAACCGGGGAGCTGTTTTTT
CASSLVPSGSLETGELFF
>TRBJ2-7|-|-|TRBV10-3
TGTGCCATCAGTGAGGTTGGAGGGGCTTCCTACGAGCAGTACTTC
CAISEVGGASYEQYF
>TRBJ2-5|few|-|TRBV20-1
TGCAGTGCTCCCCTTGGGGCGGGACCAGGGGAGACCCAGTACTTC
CSAPLGAGPGETQYF
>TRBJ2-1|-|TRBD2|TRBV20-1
TGCAGTGCCGAGGGGACTAGCGGGAGGGCCAATCTAAATGAGCAGTTCTTC
CSAEGTSGRANLNEQFF
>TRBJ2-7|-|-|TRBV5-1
TGCGCCAGCACTGACGAGCAGTACTTC
CASTDEQYF
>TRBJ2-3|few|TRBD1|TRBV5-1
TGCGCCAGCAGCTTGGGGGACAGGATTACAGATACGCAGTATTTT
CASSLGDRITDTQYF
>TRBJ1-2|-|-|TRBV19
TGTGCCAGTAGGCCACCGGACCGAACCAACTATGGCTACACCTTC
CASRPPDRTNYGYTF
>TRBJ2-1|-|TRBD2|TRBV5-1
TGCGCCAGCAGCTTGGGGAGCGGGAGGGGCAATGAGCAGTTCTTC
CASSLGSGRGNEQFF
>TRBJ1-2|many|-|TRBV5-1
TGCGCCAGCAGCTTGGCCGGAGACAGGGGCTACACCTTC
CASSLAGDRGYTF
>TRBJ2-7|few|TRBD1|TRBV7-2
TGTGCCAGCAGCTACGGGACAGGGGTTAGGGAGCAGTACTTC
CASSYGTGVREQYF
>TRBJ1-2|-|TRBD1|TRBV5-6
TGTGCCAGCAGCAACACAGGGGGCATCTATGGCTACACCTTC
CASSNTGGIYGYTF
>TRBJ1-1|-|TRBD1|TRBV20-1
TGCAGTGCTAGAGTTCACAGGGGCACTGAAGCTTTCTTT
CSARVHRGTEAFF
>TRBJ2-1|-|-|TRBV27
TGTGCCAGCACCCTAGCCGGGAGTCACAATGAGCAGTTCTTC
CASTLAGSHNEQFF
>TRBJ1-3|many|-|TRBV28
TGTGCCAGCAGGATAGCAGGGTTGGGAGGAAACACCATATATTTT
CASRIAGLGGNTIYF
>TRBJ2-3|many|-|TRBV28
TGTGCCAGCAGTTTCGGGGCCTACGGCACAGATACGCAGTATTTT
CASSFGAYGTDTQYF
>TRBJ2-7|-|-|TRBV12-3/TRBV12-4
TGTGCCAGCAGTTTAACGCGGGGATCCTACGAGCAGTACTTC
CASSLTRGSYEQYF
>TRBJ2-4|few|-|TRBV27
TGTGCCAGCGGGAACTCCAGAACTCAGTACTTC
CASGNSRTQYF
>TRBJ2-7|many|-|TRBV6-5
TGTGCCAGCAGTAACGCGGGGCCCTCCTACGAGCAGTACTTC
CASSNAGPSYEQYF
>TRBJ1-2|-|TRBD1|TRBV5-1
TGCGCCAGCAGCGCTGGGACAGGGGGCGCGGATGGCTACACCTTC
CASSAGTGGADGYTF
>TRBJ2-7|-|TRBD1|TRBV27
TGTGCCAGCAGTCAATCGGCCCGGGACAGGGTTTACGAGCAGTACTTC
CASSQSARDRVYEQYF
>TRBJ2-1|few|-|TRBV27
TGTGCCAGCAGTTTTAAGGGTATCCCCACGAATGAGCAGTTCTTC
CASSFKGIPTNEQFF
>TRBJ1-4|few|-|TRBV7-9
TGTGCCAGCAGCTTAGCCCTCGGAGGAAGAGAAAAACTGTTTTTT
CASSLALGGREKLFF
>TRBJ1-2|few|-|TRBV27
TGTGCCAGCAGCACACACCCAGTCTGGAGGTGGGGTGGCTACACCTTC
CASSTHPVWRWGGYTF
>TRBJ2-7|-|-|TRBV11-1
TGTGCCAGCAGCTTAGTTGGTAGCCCATCCTACGAGCAGTACTTC
CASSLVGSPSYEQYF
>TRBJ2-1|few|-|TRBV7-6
TGTGCCAGCAGCTTAGATCAAGTTTCCTACAATGAGCAGTTCTTC
CASSLDQVSYNEQFF
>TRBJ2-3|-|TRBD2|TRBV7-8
TGTGCCAGCAGCTCTCTAGCGGGAGTCGGTACAGATACGCAGTATTTT
CASSSLAGVGTDTQYF
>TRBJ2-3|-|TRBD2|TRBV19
TGTGCCAGTAGTATGGGTGCGGGGGGCACAGATACGCAGTATTTT
CASSMGAGGTDTQYF
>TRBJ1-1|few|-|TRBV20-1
TGCAGTGCTCCTATACCGAACACTGAAGCTTTCTTT
CSAPIPNTEAFF
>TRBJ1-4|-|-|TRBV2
TGTGCCAGCAGTCGGGGGCTTAATGAAAAACTGTTTTTT
CASSRGLNEKLFF
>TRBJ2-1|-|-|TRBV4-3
TGCGCCAGCAGCCCGGGAGTAGGGACCTACAATGAGCAGTTCTTC
CASSPGVGTYNEQFF
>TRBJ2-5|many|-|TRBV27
TGTGCCAGCCCTGAGTCTGGACAGTGTAAGATCCAAGAGACCCAGTACTTC
CASPESGQCKIQETQYF
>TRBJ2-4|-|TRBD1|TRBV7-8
TGTGCCAGCAGCTTAGCGAGGACAGGGAAAAACATTCAGTACTTC
CASSLARTGKNIQYF
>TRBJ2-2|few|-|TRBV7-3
TGTGCCAGCAGCCCAACCCGACTTGCGGTTAACACCGGGGAGCTGTTTTTT
CASSPTRLAVNTGELFF
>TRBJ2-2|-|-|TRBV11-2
TGTGCCAGCAGCTTAGCACCAATAGGCACCGGGGAGCTGTTTTTT
CASSLAPIGTGELFF
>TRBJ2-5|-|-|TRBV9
TGTGCCAGCAGCGTAGGGGTCAGTGAAGGGCAAGAGACCCAGTACTTC
CASSVGVSEGQETQYF
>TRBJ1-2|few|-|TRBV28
TGTGCCAGCAGTCCTGACTACAGGGTATTAGCCAACTATGGCTACACCTTC
CASSPDYRVLANYGYTF
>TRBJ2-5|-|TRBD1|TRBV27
TGTGCCAGCAGTCCTTGGACAGGGGTAACCGAGACCCAGTACTTC
CASSPWTGVTETQYF
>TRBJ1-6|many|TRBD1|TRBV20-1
TGCAGTGCTGAAGGACAGGCCCTAAGCTCCTATAATTCACCCCTCCACTTT
CSAEGQALSSYNSPLHF
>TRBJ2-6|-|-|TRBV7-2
TGTGCCAGCAGCTTAGGGGTCAGGAGCTCTGGGGCCAACGGCCTGACTTTC
CASSLGVRSSGANGLTF
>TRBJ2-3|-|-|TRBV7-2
TGTGCCAGCAGCGACGATACAGATACGCAGTATTTT
CASSDDTDTQYF
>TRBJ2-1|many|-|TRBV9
TGTGCCAGCAGCGTTAGCTCGGGGAAATACTACAATGAGCAGTTCTTC
CASSVSSGKYYNEQFF
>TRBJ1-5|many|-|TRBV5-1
TGCGCCAGCAGCCTTTCGGACCAGCATCAGCCCCAGCATTTT
CASSLSDQHQPQHF
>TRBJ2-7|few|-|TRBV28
TGTGCCAGCGTTCCAGGGGGGAGCTACGAGCAGTACTTC
CASVPGGSYEQYF
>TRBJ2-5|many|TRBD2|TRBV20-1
TGCAGTGCTACCCGGACTAGCGGCGGTAGTAGAGAGACCCAGTACTTC
CSATRTSGGSRETQYF
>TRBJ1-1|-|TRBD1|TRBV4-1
TGCGCCAGCAGCCCACTGCCGGGACAGGGGAACACTGAAGCTTTCTTT
CASSPLPGQGNTEAFF
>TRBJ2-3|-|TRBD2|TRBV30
TGTGCCTGGAGTGTGATAGCGGGAGATACGCAGTATTTT
CAWSVIAGDTQYF
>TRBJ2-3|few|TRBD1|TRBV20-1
TGCAGTGCTAGCCCCGGACAGGGTTTGGCAGATACGCAGTATTTT
CSASPGQGLADTQYF
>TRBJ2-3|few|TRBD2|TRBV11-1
TGTGCCAGCAGCTTAGCGGCCGGGACTAGCGGCACAGATACGCAGTATTTT
CASSLAAGTSGTDTQYF
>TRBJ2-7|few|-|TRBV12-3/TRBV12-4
TGTGCCAGCAGTTTTCGGGGGTTCGCCTACGAGCAGTACTTC
CASSFRGFAYEQYF
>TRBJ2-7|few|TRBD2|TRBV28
TGTGCCAGCAGCACATGGGGGGCTAGCGGGAACTTTGCCTACGAGCAGTACTTC
CASSTWGASGNFAYEQYF
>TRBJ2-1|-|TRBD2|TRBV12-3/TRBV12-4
TGTACCATCAGTTTCAGGGGGACTAGCGGGACGTCCTACAATGAGCAGTTCTTC
CTISFRGTSGTSYNEQFF